The 31 T cell receptor beta chains given below trace back to one sample, sequenced in a study of molecular identifiers for immune sequencing clone quantification. TCRdb processed the PCR reads anew with MiXCR; each CDR3 protein has one entry. Of more than 450,000 distinct CDR3 sequences in the sample, about a quarter were seen once. Sequencing was done on a sample of naive CD8+ T cells from blood, with Jurkat cell RNA spiked in. As for subset: FACS-sorted CD8+CD4-CCR7+CD45RA+ naive T cells. The receptors here all came from a human donor in good health. Some libraries in this study had Jurkat cell RNA spiked in.

V is TRBV5-6 and J is TRBJ2-5; 7 nucleotides line up with TRBD2. Germline V gene sequence: CDR1 SGHDT, CDR2 YYEEEE. The CDR3 sequence is 15 residues long. The V segment lost 8 bases and the J segment 3 bases; nucleotides outside the gene matches: 13. DNA for the CDR3: TGTGCCAGTGGGGGGGAAGCGGGGCTCGAAGAGACCCAGTACTTC. Translating it yields CASGGEAGLEETQYF.

The chain couples TRBV29-1 to TRBJ2-1; D may be TRBD1 (5 bases). The V gene's germline CDR1 is SQVTM and CDR2 ANQGSEA. V was shortened by 1 base and J by 6 bases, with 13 bases between the two germline ends. This CDR3 is built from 14 residues. In nucleotides, the CDR3 is TGCAGCGTTGAAGGGACAAACCGCCTCAATGAGCAGTTCTTC. It specifies CSVEGTNRLNEQFF.

This clonotype was counted ten times or more. CDR3 bases: TGCGCCACCACTAGCGGGTTTGGAACAGATACGCAGTATTTT. This translates into CATTSGFGTDTQYF. The chain has TRBV5-1 and TRBJ2-3; TRBD2 matches at 9 bases. The CDR3 runs 14 residues. Germline CDR1 and CDR2: SGHRS and YFSETQ. V was clipped by 9 bases and J by 3 bases; unmatched bases: 8.

This clonotype was counted a few times. This chain links TRBV30 with TRBJ2-2; D remains ambiguous. This CDR3 has 14 residues. Germline V gene data show CDR1 as GTSNPN and CDR2 as SVGIG (reference sequence). Trimming removed 2 bases at V and 7 bases at J, with 14 bases between. CDR3 DNA: TGTGCCTGGAGTTCGCCCCACGCATACGGGGAGCTGTTTTTT. It yields the protein CAWSSPHAYGELFF.

The chain links TRBV12-3 or TRBV12-4 to TRBJ2-2; D is undetermined. Trimming took off 0 bases at V and 4 bases at J, with 9 bases between the two ends. The CDR3 runs 15 residues. CDR3 bases: TGTGCCAGCAGTTTAGCGCAAGATATCACCGGGGAGCTGTTTTTT. Encoded protein: CASSLAQDITGELFF.

This chain joins TRBV7-6 and TRBJ2-1; TRBD2 matches 7 bases. In germline, CDR1 is SGHVS, CDR2 FNYEAQ. The CDR3 consists of 15 residues. V dropped 1 base and J dropped 2; count of bases not matched to a gene: 2. CDR3 loop: CASSLGGGTYNEQFF. DNA of the CDR3: TGTGCCAGCAGCTTAGGGGGGGGGACCTACAATGAGCAGTTCTTC.

This rearrangement joins TRBV10-2 to TRBJ2-5, with no clear D. V lost 2 bases and J 1 base, leaving 8 bases between the germline ends. The germline V gene has CDR1 WSHSY and CDR2 SAAADI. The CDR3 runs to 14 residues. The CDR3 coding sequence is TGCGCCAGCAGTGAGAGTCAGCCCCAAGAGACCCAGTACTTC. Translating gives CASSESQPQETQYF.

In this sample, this clonotype turned up a few times. The gene calls are TRBV7-9 and TRBJ2-5; 13 nucleotides align to TRBD2. Germline V gene data show CDR1 as SEHNR and CDR2 as FQNEAQ (reference sequence). This CDR3 spans 14 amino acids. V lost 6 bases to trimming and J lost 5 bases; unmatched junction nucleotides: 3. Here the CDR3 reads CASRWTSGSETQYF. CDR3 nucleotide sequence: TGTGCCAGCAGATGGACTAGCGGGAGTGAGACCCAGTACTTC.

As regards this clonotype: A much larger clone lies one base from this, so it may be a read error. The chain carries TRBV5-1 and TRBJ2-3, with D tentatively TRBD2 (6 bases). Germline assignment: CDR1 SGHRS and CDR2 YFSETQ. The CDR3 is 16 amino acids. This CDR3 reads CVSSLAVSGDGDTQYF. The CDR3 nucleotides are TGCGTCAGCAGCTTGGCCGTATCGGGAGACGGAGATACGCAGTATTTT.

This clonotype appeared a few times. The chain has TRBV27 and TRBJ2-7, with 8 bases fitting TRBD2. CDR3 length equals 15 residues. Germline V lookup: CDR1 MNHEY, CDR2 SMNVEV (reference sequence). V lost 2 bases, J lost 4 bases, and 7 bases stayed unmatched. This CDR3 reads CASSLAGGSGYEQYF. DNA of the CDR3: TGTGCCAGCAGTTTAGCGGGAGGATCGGGGTACGAGCAGTACTTC.

This clonotype was recorded a few times. The CDR3 DNA reads as TGCAGCGTTGAACTTGGCTACGAGCAGTACTTC. This encodes CSVELGYEQYF. The rearrangement uses TRBV29-1 and TRBJ2-7; D gene ambiguous. V was cut by 2 bases and J by 3 bases, with 5 bases left in between. The CDR3 sequence is 11 residues long. The germline V gene encodes CDR1 SQVTM and CDR2 ANQGSEA.

This chain joins TRBV11-2 and TRBJ2-4; 14 nucleotides line up with TRBD2. Trimming removed 5 bases from V and 8 bases from J; junction bases left unmatched: 14. Germline lookup yields CDR1 SGHAT and CDR2 FQNNGV. This CDR3 region has 18 residues. This CDR3 is CASSLIGTSGSTGDIQYF. The CDR3 DNA is TGTGCCAGCAGCCTCATCGGGACTAGCGGGAGTACCGGGGACATTCAGTACTTC.

This clonotype turned up a few times. V is TRBV13 and J is TRBJ2-7; possible D gene TRBD1, 6 bases. CDR3 length: 13 residues. Germline V CDR1 and CDR2: PRHDT, FYEKMQ (reference sequence). The V and J ends lost 6 bases and 0 bases respectively, with 9 bases between them. CDR3 loop: CASRSDSSYEQYF. CDR3 DNA sequence: TGTGCCAGCAGGTCGGACAGCTCCTACGAGCAGTACTTC.

The V gene is TRBV28, the J gene TRBJ1-3, with D hard to call. Germline CDR1 is MDHEN and CDR2 is SYDVKM. The CDR3 runs 14 residues. Trimming took 2 bases from V and 3 from J, leaving 8 bases between them. The CDR3 DNA sequence: TGTGCCAGCAGTTTAACACAGCTTGGAAACACCATATATTTT. As protein: CASSLTQLGNTIYF.

This clonotype was counted a few times. This chain connects TRBV6-5 to TRBJ1-5; D is ambiguous. The CDR3 consists of 13 residues. Trimming shortened V by 2 bases and J by 1 base, and 3 bases separated the two germline ends. Germline lookup yields CDR1 MNHEY and CDR2 SVGAGI. CDR3 amino acids: CASSYRSNQPQHF. The CDR3 DNA sequence: TGTGCCAGCAGTTACCGCAGCAATCAGCCCCAGCATTTT.

This clonotype was counted at least ten times. This rearrangement joins TRBV28 to TRBJ2-3; 8 bases match TRBD2. The CDR3 has 17 amino acids. With V trimmed by 3 bases and J by 0 bases, 8 bases remained unmatched. Germline loops: CDR1 MDHEN, CDR2 SYDVKM. The CDR3 region is CASSLPTSGDSTDTQYF. CDR3 in DNA: TGTGCCAGCAGTTTGCCCACTAGCGGAGATAGCACAGATACGCAGTATTTT. Full variable domain (outside the CDR3, taken from reference TRBV28 and TRBJ2-3): DVKVTQSSRYLVKRTGEKVFLECVQDMDHENMFWYRQDPGLGLRLIYFSYDVKMKEKGDIPEGYSVSREKKERFSLILESASTNQTSMYLCASSLPTSGDSTDTQYFGPGTRLTVL.

This clonotype was seen a few times. J is TRBJ2-3 and V is TRBV5-5; D perhaps matches TRBD1 (5 bases). Germline V lookup: CDR1 SGHKS, CDR2 YYEKEE (reference sequence). Trimming took off 3 bases at V and 5 bases at J, with 16 bases between the two ends. The CDR3 sequence is 15 residues long. CDR3 amino acids: CASSSYGRGQDTQYF. The CDR3 DNA follows: TGTGCCAGCAGCTCATATGGTAGGGGTCAAGATACGCAGTATTTT.

The sample holds many counts of this clonotype. The rearrangement joins TRBV28 to TRBJ1-4; 7 positions agree with TRBD1. Trimming cost V 5 bases and J 1 base; bases outside gene matches: 7. The CDR3 totals 16 residues. Per the germline V gene, CDR1 is MDHEN and CDR2 is SYDVKM. The CDR3 nucleotides are TGTGCCAGCAGTCCCCGTAACAGGGGAACTAATGAAAAACTGTTTTTT. Amino acids: CASSPRNRGTNEKLFF.

The V gene is TRBV7-9, the J gene TRBJ1-5, with 7 bases aligning to TRBD1. This CDR3 has 18 amino acids. The germline V gene encodes CDR1 SEHNR and CDR2 FQNEAQ (reference sequence). J gave up 1 base and V 4 bases, and 13 bases lay outside the gene matches. In nucleotides, the CDR3 is TGTGCCAGCAGCTCCCCCAAACGGGACAGACTAAGCAATCAGCCCCAGCATTTT. Translation gives CASSSPKRDRLSNQPQHF.

Details on this clonotype: One junction end disagrees with the germline gene, perhaps due to a read error. This chain connects TRBV6-2 or TRBV6-3 to TRBJ2-7; D could derive from TRBD1 or TRBD2 (5 bases each). This CDR3 comprises 14 residues. CDR1 MNHEY and CDR2 SVGEGT come from the germline V gene. The CDR3 coding sequence is TGTACCCGCAGTTCTGGGGACGTCTCCTACGAGCAATACTTC. It codes for CTRSSGDVSYEQYF.

The chain recombines TRBV3-1 with TRBJ2-7; 10 bases fit TRBD1. The CDR3 runs 17 residues. The trim removed 1 base at V and 1 base at J, leaving 7 bases unmatched. Per germline, CDR1 LGHDT and CDR2 YNNKEL (reference sequence). The CDR3 here is CASSQGFGTGVSYEQYF. As DNA, the CDR3 is TGTGCCAGCAGCCAAGGGTTCGGGACAGGGGTTTCCTACGAGCAGTACTTC.

Concerning this clonotype: At one of its ends the junction is not consistent with the germline gene, which may arise from a read error. This chain uses TRBV27 with TRBJ1-5, with D hard to call. The CDR3 contains 14 residues. The V gene's germline CDR1 is MNHEY and CDR2 SMNVEV (reference sequence). Here the CDR3 reads CASNRSGPNQPRHF. The CDR3 DNA reads TGTGCCAGCAATAGATCCGGGCCCAATCAGCCCCGGCATTTT.

The chain is built from TRBV5-4 and TRBJ2-2; 12 nucleotides line up with TRBD2. The CDR3 spans 17 residues. Germline V gives CDR1 SGHNT, CDR2 YYREEE (reference sequence). With 4 bases clipped from V and 1 base from J, the junction kept 5 bases outside the gene matches. For the CDR3, the DNA is TGTGCCAGCAGCCACGGACTAGCGGGGTTGAACACCGGGGAGCTGTTTTTT. Amino acid sequence: CASSHGLAGLNTGELFF.

Many counts were recorded for this clonotype. The chain has TRBV29-1 and TRBJ1-2, with a possible D match to TRBD1 (5 bases). This CDR3 is built from 13 residues. The germline V and J ends were trimmed by 2 bases and 2 bases, with 9 bases remaining between them. Germline CDR1 SQVTM, CDR2 ANQGSEA. CDR3 in amino acids: CSVEKGVNYGYTF. CDR3 DNA: TGCAGCGTTGAAAAAGGGGTAAACTATGGCTACACCTTC.

This clonotype has a count of ten or more. This chain uses TRBV9 with TRBJ2-6; unclear D gene. Trimming took off 4 bases at V and 4 bases at J, with 6 bases between the two ends. Germline CDR1 reads SGDLS; CDR2 reads YYNGEE. The CDR3 totals 13 residues. Here the CDR3 DNA reads TGTGCCAGCAGCCACGCCGGGGCCAACGTCCTGACTTTC. Amino acids: CASSHAGANVLTF.

V is TRBV7-2 and J is TRBJ2-2; perhaps TRBD2 as D (6 bases). Germline V lookup: CDR1 SGHTA, CDR2 FQGNSA. V lost 1 base, J lost 7 bases, and 7 bases lay in between. The CDR3 covers 13 residues. The CDR3 region has the DNA TGTGCCAGCAGCTTAGGGGGGGACGGGGAGCTGTTTTTT. Translating gives CASSLGGDGELFF.

This clonotype was detected only once. Being one base from a much bigger clone, this may be a read error. The chain couples TRBV20-1 to TRBJ1-1; TRBD1 is a possible D gene (5 bases). The CDR3 totals 17 residues. Germline CDR1 and CDR2: DFQATT and SNEGSKA (reference sequence). Trimming removed 7 bases at V and 1 base at J, with 25 bases between. Here the CDR3 reads CSVPGGAAYGQNTEAFF. The DNA for the CDR3 is TGCAGTGTTCCCGGAGGGGCAGCGTACGGCCAGAACACTGAAGCTTTCTTT.

This clonotype came up a few times. The rearrangement uses TRBV19 and TRBJ2-7; 8 positions agree with TRBD1. Germline values: CDR1 LNHDA, CDR2 SQIVND (reference sequence). The CDR3 contains 16 residues. J gave up 4 bases and V 3 bases, and 11 bases lay outside the gene matches. The CDR3 bases are TGTGCCAGTAGTATGGGGTTCGGGACAGGCGGTTACGAGCAGTACTTC. Protein product: CASSMGFGTGGYEQYF.

This clonotype was found a few times. The chain has TRBV27 and TRBJ1-5; TRBD1 is a possible D gene (6 bases). V was trimmed by 5 bases and J by 8 bases, leaving 16 bases between them. The germline gives CDR1 MNHEY, CDR2 SMNVEV (reference sequence). CDR3 length: 14 residues. The CDR3, as DNA: TGTGCCAGCAGTAGGGGAGGGGGTTTTGAGCCCCAGCATTTT. It codes for CASSRGGGFEPQHF.

Regarding this clonotype: One end of the junction is discordant with germline, which a read error may explain. This chain uses TRBV5-3 with TRBJ2-5, with D tentatively TRBD2 (6 bases). TRBV5-3 is an open reading frame, and its role is uncertain. This CDR3 region has 18 residues. The CDR3 nucleotides are TGTGCCAGCAGCTGGGGGGACTTAAACGGAGTGGCGCAAGAGACCCAGTACTTC. This gives the protein CASSWGDLNGVAQETQYF.

This clonotype occurred a few times. CDR3 nucleotides: TGTGCCAGCAGTTTTTTTTCCGGGACTAGCTCCCTGATTTACACCGGGGAGCTGTTTTTT. The encoded protein is CASSFFSGTSSLIYTGELFF. The chain carries TRBV6-5 and TRBJ2-2, with TRBD2 identical over 9 bases. V lost 4 bases and J lost 3; bases outside the gene matches: 18. This CDR3 spans 20 amino acids. Germline V gives CDR1 MNHEY, CDR2 SVGAGI.